This TCR beta chain is from a study of blood T cells in healthy people across ages. Whole-study findings and limits: The percentage of naive T cells correlated strongly with TCR beta diversity.

This clonotype was observed a few times. Its antigen is not identified. Per sample, no less than 5.5 micrograms of total RNA were extracted. Sample-barcoded 5' priming and a J-beta primer mix drove a second PCR of roughly 7 to 11 cycles. Any given sample supplied a minimum of 2.5 million CDR3-containing paired-end reads. MiXCR, applied by TCRdb to the 5' RACE reads, yields one record per CDR3 protein. Seen here are 2 million or so distinct CDR3 sequences, about 50% observed once, and the top ten hold less than 2.5%. Between the trimmed V and J ends, which lost 2 bases and 0 bases, there was a span of 13 bases. The CDR3 is 16 residues long. Germline CDR1 and CDR2: LGHNA and YSLEER.

This receptor was taken from a woman in her forties in good health. V gene TRBV4-3 combines with J gene TRBJ2-5, with unresolved D. Sequencing was carried out using blood. As DNA, the CDR3 is TGCGCCAGCAGCCAAACGCTATTACCCTACCAAGAGACCCAGTACTTC. It specifies CASSQTLLPYQETQYF.